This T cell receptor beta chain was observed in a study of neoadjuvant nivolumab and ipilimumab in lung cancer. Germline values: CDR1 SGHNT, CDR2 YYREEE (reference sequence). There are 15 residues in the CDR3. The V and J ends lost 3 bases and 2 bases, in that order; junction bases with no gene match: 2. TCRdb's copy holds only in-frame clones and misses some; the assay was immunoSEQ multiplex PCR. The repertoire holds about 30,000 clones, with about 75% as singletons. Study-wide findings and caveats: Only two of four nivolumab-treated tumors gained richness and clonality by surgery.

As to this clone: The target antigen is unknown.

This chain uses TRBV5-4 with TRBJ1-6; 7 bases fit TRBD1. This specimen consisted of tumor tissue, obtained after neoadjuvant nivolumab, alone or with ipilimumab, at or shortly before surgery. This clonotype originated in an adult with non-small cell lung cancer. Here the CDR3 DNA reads TGTGCCAGCAGCTCCGGGACAGCCTATAATTCACCCCTCCACTTT. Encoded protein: CASSSGTAYNSPLHF.